The present T cell receptor beta chain was sequenced within a study of control samples from healthy donors and cancer patients (dated by TCRdb to the early 2020s). Libraries were made using the immunoSEQ multiplex PCR assay. TCRdb stores this immuneACCESS table with in-frame sequences only. Part of the clones is absent; in the studies checked, under half of the shortfall reflects unresolved V genes, and no reason is known for the rest. Recorded for this sample are roughly 160,000 clones; 70% to 90% of them occurred a single time. The ten largest clonotypes hold approximately 4.9% of the sample. This clone was found many times. Which antigen it targets is not known. No clone much larger than this one lies a single base away; base qualities are absent. The clonotype originates from a woman aged 30 to 39 in good health. Sequences were obtained from blood.

For the CDR3, the sequence is CASSFYGSYNEKLFF. The DNA is as follows: TGTGCCAGCAGCTTTTATGGGTCTTATAATGAAAAACTGTTTTTT. The rearranged segments are TRBV7-2 and TRBJ1-4, with an unclear D gene assignment. The CDR3 starts with the cysteine, ends with the phenylalanine, and has 15 residues. Of all the DNA, just the CDR3 is kept, 45 bases in frame from base 1. The germline V gene gives CDR1 as SGHTA and CDR2 as FQGNSA. Cut back by 3 bases and 4 bases, the V and J ends lie 12 bases apart.